The 21 T cell receptor beta chains given below trace back to one sample, sequenced in a study of blood T cell repertoires in COVID-19. TCRdb's table, derived via immunoSEQ multiplex PCR, lists solely in-frame clones and lacks some. Among 95,000 to 130,000 clones, approximately 82% were seen once, and the ten largest hold about 2.2%. The sample was peripheral blood. These receptors were obtained from a man aged 25-45 years with acute or convalescent COVID-19.

The genes are TRBV7-9 and TRBJ1-1, with D uncertain. Trimming removed 1 base from V and 4 bases from J, with 13 bases in between. The CDR3 spans 15 residues. CDR1 is SEHNR, CDR2 FQNEAQ, per germline (reference sequence). CDR3 region: CASSLGPGRVTEAFF. CDR3 DNA: TGTGCCAGCAGCTTAGGGCCGGGTCGGGTCACTGAAGCTTTCTTT.

The chain couples TRBV9 to TRBJ1-1; D gene unclear. Germline CDR1 reads SGDLS; CDR2 reads YYNGEE. Trimming took off 0 bases at V and 4 bases at J, with 7 bases between the two ends. The CDR3 loop spans 13 amino acids. The CDR3 reads CASSVGRATEAFF. As DNA, the CDR3 is TGTGCCAGCAGCGTAGGGAGGGCCACTGAAGCTTTCTTT.

CDR3 in amino acids: CATSRQRDPTNEKLFF. The CDR3 DNA sequence: TGTGCCACCAGCAGACAACGGGATCCAACTAATGAAAAACTGTTTTTT. The V and J genes are TRBV15 and TRBJ1-4; the D is unclear. The V end lost 2 bases, the J end lost 0 bases, and 10 bases lay between the germline ends. The CDR3 sequence is 16 residues long. CDR1 and CDR2 from the germline V gene are LNHNV and YYDKDF (reference sequence).

The V gene is TRBV19, the J gene TRBJ2-1; the match to TRBD2 covers 7 bases. With 3 bases clipped from V and 1 base from J, the junction kept 6 bases outside the gene matches. The CDR3 has 16 amino acids. Germline CDR1 reads LNHDA; CDR2 reads SQIVND (reference sequence). Here the CDR3 reads CASSIEPSGSYNEQFF. In DNA form, the CDR3 reads TGTGCCAGTAGTATTGAGCCTAGCGGATCCTACAATGAGCAGTTCTTC.

The V call is TRBV5-5, the J call TRBJ2-2; 10 bases map to TRBD1. The germline V gene encodes CDR1 SGHKS and CDR2 YYEKEE (reference sequence). The V gene end was trimmed by 3 bases and the J gene end by 0 bases; junction bases not matched to a gene: 5. The CDR3 loop spans 17 amino acids. This CDR3 is CASSYPGQGPNTGELFF. The CDR3 bases are TGTGCCAGCAGCTACCCGGGACAGGGGCCGAACACCGGGGAGCTGTTTTTT.

The chain couples TRBV3-1 (or the pseudogene TRBV3-2) to TRBJ1-1, with no clear D. Germline lookup yields CDR1 LGHDT and CDR2 YNNKEL (reference sequence). V was cut by 2 bases and J by 1 base, with 5 bases left in between. CDR3 size: 13 residues. The CDR3 DNA is TGTGCCAGCAGCCAAACACAGAACACTGAAGCTTTCTTT. Protein sequence: CASSQTQNTEAFF.

The chain uses TRBV4-2 and TRBJ2-1; possibly TRBD2 for D (7 bases). V lost 4 bases and J 2 bases, leaving 15 bases between the germline ends. This CDR3 has 16 amino acids. The germline V gene encodes CDR1 LGHNA and CDR2 YNFKEQ. The CDR3 protein is CASSLKPGGAYNEQFF. In DNA, the CDR3 is TGTGCCAGCAGCCTGAAGCCGGGGGGCGCCTACAATGAGCAGTTCTTC.

The chain joins TRBV29-1 to TRBJ2-3, with D perhaps matching TRBD2 (5 bases). Germline loops: CDR1 SQVTM, CDR2 ANQGSEA. V was pared by 4 bases and J by 0 bases, with 11 bases between. The CDR3 contains 14 residues. CDR3 in amino acids: CSVGARESTDTQYF. The CDR3 DNA is TGCAGCGTTGGAGCCCGGGAAAGCACAGATACGCAGTATTTT.

The CDR3 sequence is CATGGAGDNEQYF. The CDR3 coding sequence is TGTGCCACCGGGGGGGCGGGGGATAACGAGCAGTACTTC. This sequence joins TRBV6-5 and TRBJ2-7; 8 bases agree with TRBD2. Germline CDR1 reads MNHEY; CDR2 reads SVGAGI. The CDR3 has 13 amino acids. J lost 5 bases, V lost 10 bases, and 10 bases had no gene match.

CDR3 region: CASSGEGTTEAFF. DNA of the CDR3: TGTGCCAGCAGCGGGGAGGGGACAACTGAAGCTTTCTTT. This chain joins TRBV2 and TRBJ1-1; D perhaps matches TRBD1 (6 bases). The CDR3 totals 13 residues. The V and J ends lost 6 bases and 5 bases respectively, with 13 bases between them. Per germline, CDR1 SNHLY and CDR2 FYNNEI.

V is TRBV5-8 and J is TRBJ2-2, with D perhaps TRBD1 (6 bases). Germline V CDR1 and CDR2: SGHTS, YDEGEE. Trimming took off 0 bases at V and 1 base at J, with 10 bases between the two ends. The CDR3 has 16 residues. The CDR3 bases are TGTGCCAGCAGCTTGGTGGGACACAAGAACACCGGGGAGCTGTTTTTT. Translating it yields CASSLVGHKNTGELFF.

This rearrangement joins TRBV7-2 to TRBJ2-7; 13 bases match TRBD2. The germline V gene has CDR1 SGHTA and CDR2 FQGNSA. The CDR3 runs to 15 residues. V dropped 5 bases and J dropped 6; count of bases not matched to a gene: 7. Written as DNA, the CDR3 is TGTGCCAGCAGCACTCGACTAGCGGGAGGTCCCGAGCAGTACGTC. This sequence encodes CASSTRLAGGPEQYV.

The rearrangement links TRBV30 to TRBJ2-3, with a tentative D call TRBD2 (6 bases). Trimming took 5 bases from V and 2 from J, leaving 20 bases between them. CDR1 is GTSNPN and CDR2 is SVGIG in the germline V gene (reference sequence). The CDR3 loop spans 16 amino acids. CDR3: CAWGLGTSTYTDTQYF. DNA for the CDR3: TGTGCCTGGGGACTCGGGACTTCCACTTACACAGATACGCAGTATTTT.

This chain uses TRBV15 with TRBJ1-1; D may be TRBD1 (6 bases). Germline V lookup: CDR1 LNHNV, CDR2 YYDKDF (reference sequence). Trimming cost V 6 bases and J 3 bases, with 20 bases left between them. There are 16 residues in the CDR3. The CDR3 reads CATSVRPTGKYTEAFF. The CDR3 region has the DNA TGTGCCACCAGTGTACGCCCAACAGGGAAATACACTGAAGCTTTCTTT.

This sequence joins TRBV19 and TRBJ2-5; TRBD1 agrees at 7 bases. Germline V gene sequence: CDR1 LNHDA, CDR2 SQIVND (reference sequence). V gave up 5 bases and J gave up 5 bases; unmatched junction bases: 5. The CDR3 is made up of 13 amino acids. CDR3 protein: CASSGLRGETQYF. In DNA, the CDR3 is TGTGCCAGTAGTGGGCTCAGGGGGGAGACCCAGTACTTC.

V and J are TRBV6-5 and TRBJ2-7; D call uncertain. The germline V gene encodes CDR1 MNHEY and CDR2 SVGAGI. This CDR3 comprises 11 residues. Trimming pared 1 base from V and 4 bases from J, leaving 2 bases between. CDR3 amino acids: CASSYLYEQYF. The CDR3 DNA is TGTGCCAGCAGTTACTTATACGAGCAGTACTTC.

This rearrangement joins TRBV19 to TRBJ2-1, with TRBD2 matching over 7 bases. The length of the CDR3 is 14 residues. Trimming removed 5 bases from V and 4 bases from J; junction bases left unmatched: 5. In germline, CDR1 is LNHDA, CDR2 SQIVND (reference sequence). CDR3 sequence reads: CASSPSGTYNEQFF. The CDR3 region has the DNA TGTGCCAGTAGTCCCAGCGGGACTTACAATGAGCAGTTCTTC. The variable domain in full, completed from reference TRBV19 and TRBJ2-1, reads DGGITQSPKYLFRKEGQNVTLSCEQNLNHDAMYWYRQDPGQGLRLIYYSQIVNDFQKGDIAEGYSVSREKKESFPLTVTSAQKNPTAFYLCASSPSGTYNEQFFGPGTRLTVL.

About this clone: A clone one base away is much larger, so this may be a read error. Other DNA sequences in this specimen translate into the identical CDR3. V and J are TRBV7-9 and TRBJ1-2, with D tentatively TRBD1 (5 bases). Germline-derived CDR1 and CDR2 are SEHNR and FQNEAQ (reference sequence). Trimming removed 1 base at V and 4 bases at J, with 7 bases between. This CDR3 spans 13 amino acids. The CDR3 spells CASSLGQFYGYTF. Written as DNA, the CDR3 is TGTGCCAGCAGCTTAGGACAGTTCTATGGCTACACCTTC.

The V gene is TRBV2, the J gene TRBJ2-7, with TRBD1 as a possible D gene (5 bases). From germline, CDR1 is SNHLY and CDR2 FYNNEI. V shed 5 bases and J shed 1 base, with 15 bases lying between them. The CDR3 sequence is 15 residues long. DNA of the CDR3: TGTGCCAGCAGTCCTACAAGCAGGGCATCCTACGAGCAGTACTTC. Translating it yields CASSPTSRASYEQYF. Looking up the rest from reference TRBV2 and TRBJ2-7 gives the full variable domain: EPEVTQTPSHQVTQMGQEVILRCVPISNHLYFYWYRQILGQKVEFLVSFYNNEISEKSEIFDDQFSVERPDGSNFTLKIRSTKLEDSAMYFCASSPTSRASYEQYFGPGTRLTVT.

About this clone: This sample also contains other DNA sequences that code for the same CDR3. The chain carries TRBV13 and TRBJ1-1; tentative D call: TRBD1 (5 bases). This CDR3 has 14 residues. The V gene's germline CDR1 is PRHDT and CDR2 FYEKMQ (reference sequence). Trimming left V 3 bases short and J 5 bases short, with 13 bases between. The CDR3 coding sequence is TGTGCCAGCAGCTTGCAAGGGGCGAGGACTGAAGCTTTCTTT. Translated, it gives CASSLQGARTEAFF.

As DNA, the CDR3 is TGTGCCAGCAGTGAGCCGGGACAGGGAGGCCGGTTGACTGAAGCTTTCTTT. Residues: CASSEPGQGGRLTEAFF. The chain uses TRBV2 and TRBJ1-1; 9 nucleotides line up with TRBD1. This CDR3 has 17 residues. The V gene's germline CDR1 is SNHLY and CDR2 FYNNEI. The trim removed 3 bases at V and 5 bases at J, leaving 13 bases unmatched. Variable domain in full (rest from reference TRBV2 and TRBJ1-1): EPEVTQTPSHQVTQMGQEVILRCVPISNHLYFYWYRQILGQKVEFLVSFYNNEISEKSEIFDDQFSVERPDGSNFTLKIRSTKLEDSAMYFCASSEPGQGGRLTEAFFGQGTRLTVV.